The 20 T cell receptor beta chains listed next were all sequenced from one sample in a study of T-cell reconstitution after alpha-beta-depleted transplantation in children. It was with unique molecular identifiers that the TCRbeta library was prepared. TCRdb ran MiXCR on the PCR reads and lists one entry per CDR3 protein. The sample lists around 480,000 distinct CDR3 sequences; 32% were seen once. Specimen: PBMCs from the stem cell graft donor, collected from the stem cell graft. Receptors were obtained from a human donor who donated a stem cell graft to a child with aplastic anemia.

This clonotype showed up just a few times. V and J are TRBV6-5 and TRBJ2-3, with unresolved D. Trimming cost V 2 bases and J 9 bases, with 6 bases left between them. CDR3 size: 11 residues. The germline V gene has CDR1 MNHEY and CDR2 SVGAGI. As DNA, the CDR3 is TGTGCCAGCAGTTACGATCAGACGCAGTATTTT. It encodes CASSYDQTQYF.

The chain links TRBV11-2 to TRBJ2-5; 8 bases map to TRBD2. J was trimmed by 4 bases and V by 0 bases; bases with no gene match: 10. This CDR3 contains 17 residues. CDR1 and CDR2 from the germline V gene are SGHAT and FQNNGV. In DNA form, the CDR3 reads TGTGCCAGCAGCTTAGATTTCTCGACTAGCGCGTCAGAGACCCAGTACTTC. Its protein product is CASSLDFSTSASETQYF. Full variable domain (outside the CDR3, taken from reference TRBV11-2 and TRBJ2-5): EAGVAQSPRYKIIEKRQSVAFWCNPISGHATLYWYQQILGQGPKLLIQFQNNGVVDDSQLPKDRFSAERLKGVDSTLKIQPAKLEDSAVYLCASSLDFSTSASETQYFGPGTRLLVL.

This clonotype showed up just a few times. This sequence joins TRBV29-1 and TRBJ1-2; 7 bases match TRBD1. The CDR3 contains 11 residues. The germline CDR1 and CDR2 sequences are SQVTM and ANQGSEA. Trimming at V came to 7 bases and at J to 4 bases, leaving 3 bases not matched to a gene. The CDR3 spells CSGTGVYGYTF. In nucleotides, the CDR3 is TGCAGCGGAACAGGGGTCTATGGCTACACCTTC.

The J gene is TRBJ2-1, the V gene TRBV4-3; 9 nucleotides match TRBD1. CDR1 is LGHNA, CDR2 YSLEER, per germline. Trimming removed 4 bases from V and 8 bases from J; junction bases left unmatched: 12. The CDR3 length is 16 residues. The CDR3 region is CASSRGSGTGIYEQFF. Here the CDR3 DNA reads TGCGCCAGCAGCCGAGGATCCGGGACAGGGATCTATGAGCAGTTCTTC.

The chain employs TRBV29-1 and TRBJ2-7; 7 nucleotides match TRBD1. J was trimmed by 6 bases and V by 6 bases; bases with no gene match: 17. Germline CDR1 is SQVTM and CDR2 is ANQGSEA. The CDR3 extends over 15 amino acids. CDR3 DNA: TGCAGCGTCGAGGTAGGGGGCTTCAATACCGGCGAGCAGTACTTC. Translated, it gives CSVEVGGFNTGEQYF.

V usage is TRBV12-3 or TRBV12-4 and J usage is TRBJ1-2, with D hard to call. V was pared by 7 bases and J by 3 bases, with 24 bases between. The CDR3 consists of 17 residues. As DNA, the CDR3 is TGTGCCAGCACCTTTCATCAAAGGGCCCAAGGAGACTATGGCTACACCTTC. It encodes CASTFHQRAQGDYGYTF.

This CDR3 is CASSWGTMHGEQFF. DNA for the CDR3: TGTGCCAGCAGTTGGGGGACCATGCACGGTGAGCAGTTCTTC. The chain combines TRBV6-5 with TRBJ2-1; D might be TRBD1 or TRBD2, each matching 5 bases. Looked up from germline, CDR1 is MNHEY and CDR2 is SVGAGI. The CDR3 spans 14 residues. With 4 bases removed from V and 9 bases from J, the gap between germline ends came to 16 bases.

There are a few counts of this clonotype. This sequence joins TRBV29-1 and TRBJ2-1, with unresolved D. V was trimmed by 2 bases and J by 6 bases, leaving 2 bases between them. This CDR3 is 10 amino acids long. In germline, CDR1 is SQVTM, CDR2 ANQGSEA. CDR3 residues: CSVETNEQFF. The DNA of the CDR3 is TGCAGCGTTGAAACCAATGAGCAGTTCTTC.

This chain joins TRBV27 and TRBJ2-7; maybe TRBD2 (6 bases). CDR1 MNHEY and CDR2 SMNVEV come from the germline V gene (reference sequence). V dropped 0 bases and J dropped 2 bases, with 8 bases sitting between them. The CDR3 is 14 amino acids. The CDR3: CASSLSRGPYEQYV. The CDR3 nucleotides are TGTGCCAGCAGTTTATCGCGGGGCCCCTACGAGCAGTACGTC.

In its sample, this clonotype was seen a few times. V is TRBV29-1 and J is TRBJ1-1; D ambiguous. The CDR3 totals 14 residues. CDR1 and CDR2 (germline): SQVTM, ANQGSEA. The germline V and J ends were trimmed by 4 bases and 0 bases, with 12 bases remaining between them. In DNA, the CDR3 is TGCAGCGTTGCCAGAGAGCTTATGAACACTGAAGCTTTCTTT. Its translation is CSVARELMNTEAFF.

This clonotype has just a few counts. The rearrangement links TRBV5-1 to TRBJ2-3; 12 bases agree with TRBD2. The V and J ends lost 4 bases and 2 bases, in that order; junction bases with no gene match: 5. This CDR3 has 16 residues. Germline CDR1 reads SGHRS; CDR2 reads YFSETQ. CDR3 coding DNA: TGCGCCAGCAGCCTAGCGGGAGGGAGGTCCACAGATACGCAGTATTTT. Translated, it gives CASSLAGGRSTDTQYF.

The rearrangement joins TRBV29-1 to TRBJ2-1, with D perhaps assigned TRBD1 or TRBD2 (6 bases each). Between the trimmed V and J ends, which lost 7 bases and 9 bases, there was a span of 13 bases. Germline CDR1 reads SQVTM; CDR2 reads ANQGSEA. The CDR3 length is 11 residues. CDR3 bases: TGCAGCGATCGGCGGGACACTGAGCAGTTCTTC. Its protein product is CSDRRDTEQFF.

V usage is TRBV6-6 and J usage is TRBJ1-1; D not resolved. V was pared by 0 bases and J by 6 bases, with 8 bases between. CDR1 and CDR2 (germline): MNHNY, SVGAGI (reference sequence). The CDR3 consists of 13 residues. In nucleotides, the CDR3 is TGTGCCAGCAGTTACTCAGGACCTTCTGAAGCTTTCTTT. Protein: CASSYSGPSEAFF.

This chain uses TRBV20-1 with TRBJ2-1, with 9 bases matching TRBD2. Germline values: CDR1 DFQATT, CDR2 SNEGSKA (reference sequence). CDR3 length equals 16 residues. After removal of 5 bases from V and 9 bases from J, the junction contained 17 bases not matched to a gene. The CDR3 reads CSALPGASGTRGEQFF. The CDR3 coding sequence is TGCAGTGCTCTTCCTGGGGCTAGCGGGACTCGGGGTGAGCAGTTCTTC.

The chain employs TRBV19 and TRBJ2-1; D call uncertain. CDR3 size: 14 residues. Germline CDR1 is LNHDA and CDR2 is SQIVND (reference sequence). V was clipped by 1 base and J by 4 bases, with 8 bases between them. CDR3 nucleotide sequence: TGTGCCAGTAGTATAGGGCAGGCTTACAATGAGCAGTTCTTC. It translates to CASSIGQAYNEQFF.

This clonotype was found a few times. This chain connects TRBV5-5 to TRBJ2-5; D not certain. The length of the CDR3 is 12 residues. In germline, CDR1 is SGHKS, CDR2 YYEKEE (reference sequence). The germline V and J ends were trimmed by 2 bases and 5 bases, with 7 bases remaining between them. CDR3 nucleotides: TGTGCCAGCAGCTTCCAGGTGGAGACCCAGTACTTC. This encodes CASSFQVETQYF.

The chain recombines TRBV11-2 with TRBJ2-3; D possibly corresponds to TRBD2 (7 bases). Trimming shortened V by 2 bases and J by 5 bases, and 17 bases separated the two germline ends. The CDR3 has 16 residues. The germline V gene encodes CDR1 SGHAT and CDR2 FQNNGV. The CDR3 loop reads CASSLPRGGAGDTQYF. DNA of the CDR3: TGTGCCAGCAGCTTACCCAGGGGAGGGGCGGGAGATACGCAGTATTTT.

The V gene is TRBV20-1, the J gene TRBJ2-1; D is unclear. This CDR3 spans 13 amino acids. V was pared by 0 bases and J by 5 bases, with 8 bases between. Germline CDR1 DFQATT, CDR2 SNEGSKA (reference sequence). The CDR3 reads CSARDGPNNEQFF. The CDR3 DNA reads TGCAGTGCTAGAGATGGTCCGAACAATGAGCAGTTCTTC.

The gene calls are TRBV27 and TRBJ1-2; D gene ambiguous. Trimming shortened V by 5 bases and J by 4 bases, and 14 bases separated the two germline ends. The CDR3 loop spans 14 amino acids. Looked up from germline, CDR1 is MNHEY and CDR2 is SMNVEV (reference sequence). The CDR3 DNA follows: TGTGCCAGCAGTCCCGTTTGGGGAAGCTATGGCTACACCTTC. Its translation: CASSPVWGSYGYTF.

The chain uses TRBV20-1 and TRBJ2-5; possible D gene TRBD2, 6 bases. Germline-derived CDR1 and CDR2 are DFQATT and SNEGSKA (reference sequence). The V end was cut by 6 bases, the J end by 0 bases, with 17 bases between. The CDR3 is 15 amino acids. The CDR3 is CSARSSGSYQETQYF. CDR3 nucleotides: TGCAGTGCAAGGAGTAGCGGATCTTACCAAGAGACCCAGTACTTC.